This T cell receptor beta chain was documented in a study of identical twins. The CDR3 runs 13 residues. Germline lookup yields CDR1 MNHEY and CDR2 SVGEGT. Trimming left V 4 bases short and J 9 bases short, with 13 bases between. This clonotype was seen more than once but under ten times. TCRdb itself ran the 5' RACE reads through MiXCR, one entry per CDR3 protein. In the table there are fewer than 900,000 distinct CDR3 sequences, 15% to 20% of which are singletons. These data were also reused for a study on T cells expressing NK-cell markers.

The gene calls are TRBV6-2 or TRBV6-3 and TRBJ2-1; D is uncertain. This receptor was obtained from a woman under 30 in good health. The specimen sequenced was PBMCs. The CDR3 nucleotides are TGTGCCAGCAGTTTTGTGGAAGTCGTTGAGCAGTTCTTC. Residues: CASSFVEVVEQFF.